This note documents a single T cell receptor (beta chain) sequence. What it binds is unknown. The time point: blood 2 weeks post-SBRT. Treatment reported: 15 Gy SBRT to primary tumor, nephrectomy 4 weeks later. Radiation-treated patients gave blood at baseline, week 2 and week 4. These data come from a study of radiation and T cells in renal cell carcinoma. Study background: Nephrectomy followed 15 Gy stereotactic body radiation by 4 weeks. Regarding the study as a whole: Baseline intratumoral clonotype presence is unknown without pretreatment biopsies.

Profiling relied on immunoSEQ multiplex PCR, and the TCRdb table lists in-frame clones only, not all of them. The sample includes just over 150,000 clones, approximately 86% of them seen just once. This receptor was obtained from a woman between 45 and 60 years old with renal cell carcinoma. This specimen consisted of blood, obtained from a patient whose treatment included radiotherapy and nephrectomy.

The CDR3 region has the DNA TGCGCCAGCAGCTCATGGGACGGTCGAATAGGCACAGATACGCAGTATTTT. Amino acids: CASSSWDGRIGTDTQYF. The chain joins TRBV5-1 to TRBJ2-3, with D perhaps TRBD1 or TRBD2 (5 bases each). The CDR3 is 17 residues long. V lost 3 bases, J lost 1 base, and 18 bases lay in between. Germline V CDR1 and CDR2: SGHRS, YFSETQ.